Listed below are T cell receptor beta chains from one sample, sequenced in a study of regulatory T cells in long-lasting Graves disease. A single record per CDR3 protein comes from TCRdb applying MiXCR to the multiplex PCR reads. The sample yields roughly 410,000 distinct CDR3 sequences, roughly 15% seen once. The sample was also reused in another study, on T cells in Graves' hyperthyroidism and ophthalmopathy.

The sample was peripheral blood mononuclear cells (PBMCs), taken at new diagnosis, from a patient treated with antithyroid drugs. All receptors come from a woman aged 35 to 49 with Graves disease. The CDR3 runs from the conserved cysteine through the conserved F or W. The order of the fields is D gene, V gene, clone size, CDR3 length, J gene, CDR3 protein, CDR3 DNA. D genes are given only for firm matches. Expanded clones get a size class; other rows say once, few or many, or leave the size out.

-	TRBV6-2/TRBV6-3	few	13	TRBJ2-7	CASGAGPSYEQYF	TGTGCCAGCGGGGCAGGGCCATCCTACGAGCAGTACTTC
-	TRBV11-3	many	11	TRBJ2-1	CASSLGYEQFF	TGTGCCAGCAGCTTAGGATATGAGCAGTTCTTC
-	TRBV18	-	18	TRBJ2-6	CASSARHVGYSGANVLTF	TGTGCCAGCTCAGCCCGTCACGTGGGTTACTCCGGGGCCAACGTCCTGACTTTC
-	TRBV20-1	-	14	TRBJ1-2	CSAREPGGDYGYTF	TGCAGTGCTAGAGAGCCCGGGGGCGACTATGGCTACACCTTC
-	TRBV11-3	many	14	TRBJ2-5	CASSLDQGFETQYF	TGTGCCAGCAGCTTAGATCAGGGTTTCGAGACCCAGTACTTC
TRBD1	TRBV28	many	14	TRBJ2-5	CASSQDRGMETQYF	TGTGCCAGCAGTCAGGACAGGGGGATGGAGACCCAGTACTTC
-	TRBV2	-	16	TRBJ2-7	CASGDWPGLAAYEQYF	TGTGCCAGCGGGGACTGGCCCGGACTCGCGGCCTACGAGCAGTACTTC
TRBD1	TRBV28	few	14	TRBJ2-2	CASSLTGAGGELFF	TGTGCCAGCAGTTTAACAGGGGCTGGCGGGGAGCTGTTTTTT
TRBD2	TRBV12-3/TRBV12-4	many	15	TRBJ2-7	CASSFWTSGSGEQYF	TGTGCCAGCAGTTTTTGGACTAGCGGGAGCGGCGAGCAGTACTTC
-	TRBV9	-	14	TRBJ1-3	CASSVTGTGNTIYF	TGTGCCAGCAGCGTAACAGGTACTGGAAACACCATATATTTT
TRBD2	TRBV28	many	15	TRBJ2-7	CASVGAGGPFYEQYF	TGTGCCAGCGTTGGGGCGGGAGGGCCATTCTACGAGCAGTACTTC
-	TRBV18	many	14	TRBJ2-7	CASSPLSGYNEQYF	TGTGCCAGCTCACCACTATCTGGGTACAACGAGCAGTACTTC
TRBD2	TRBV30	many	15	TRBJ2-7	CAWSPLAGGPYEQYF	TGTGCCTGGAGCCCACTAGCGGGAGGCCCCTACGAGCAGTACTTC
-	TRBV15	few	12	TRBJ1-3	CATGTSGNTIYF	TGTGCCACCGGGACGTCTGGAAACACCATATATTTT
-	TRBV30	-	12	TRBJ1-5	CAWSDSNQPQHF	TGTGCCTGGAGTGATAGCAATCAGCCCCAGCATTTT
TRBD1	TRBV7-8	many	16	TRBJ1-5	CASSSGAGGSYQPQHF	TGTGCCAGCAGCTCAGGGGCAGGGGGCTCTTATCAGCCCCAGCATTTT
TRBD2	TRBV29-1	many	14	TRBJ2-1	CSVVGGLADNEQFF	TGCAGCGTTGTGGGGGGACTAGCGGACAATGAGCAGTTCTTC
-	TRBV5-1	few	15	TRBJ2-2	CASSLDGISSGELFF	TGCGCCAGCAGCTTGGATGGGATTTCGTCCGGGGAGCTGTTTTTT
-	TRBV7-9	once	15	TRBJ1-4	CASSQGRGMVEELFF	TGTGCCAGCAGCCAGGGGCGGGGAATGGTTGAAGAACTGTTTTTT
-	TRBV18	-	15	TRBJ2-3	CASSPGSWGTDTQYF	TGTGCCAGCTCCCCGGGCTCCTGGGGCACAGATACGCAGTATTTT
-	TRBV4-1	many	13	TRBJ2-7	CASSQVLGHEQYF	TGCGCCAGCAGCCAAGTTCTGGGCCACGAGCAGTACTTC
-	TRBV29-1	many	15	TRBJ2-1	CSVDRGNIYYNEQFF	TGCAGCGTTGATAGAGGGAACATATATTACAATGAGCAGTTCTTC